This TCR beta chain emerged from a study of T cells in Graves' hyperthyroidism and ophthalmopathy. TCR beta CDR3 sequences were amplified from RNA transcripts. A set of HTBI primers served as the primers for a first-round RT-PCR of the TCR CDR3. Each CDR3 protein gets one entry after TCRdb re-called the multiplex PCR reads with MiXCR. The sample yields 500,000 to 600,000 distinct CDR3 sequences, approximately 15% seen once. The CDR3 spans 13 residues. The V and J ends lost 7 bases and 7 bases respectively, with 13 bases between them. Germline values: CDR1 KGHDR, CDR2 SFDVKD. The sequencing sample was made of blood. The TCR originated in a woman aged 18-35 years with Graves' hyperthyroidism. The chain uses TRBV24-1 and TRBJ2-1, with a weak D call TRBD2 (6 bases). CDR3 bases: TGTGCCACCAGCCCCGGGACTCCGAATGAGCAGTTCTTC. Translating gives CATSPGTPNEQFF.